This is a list of T cell receptor beta chains from one sample in a study of shared clonotypes between healthy human individuals. Assay: immunoSEQ multiplex PCR; the TCRdb copy retains only in-frame clones and omits some. The sample has some 2 million clones, about 95% seen once; the top ten hold under 1.5%. The source material was naive CD8+ T cells sorted from blood. The receptors were sampled from a man between 18 and 35 years old in good health. Each CDR3 is given with its conserved first and last residue. The D gene is left open where the match is weak. A row's size may be missing; if present it is once, few, many or a size class.

.	TRBV19	TRBJ2-7	.	CASSIGSTYEQYF	TGTGCCAGTAGTATAGGTAGTACCTACGAGCAGTACTTC
.	TRBV4-3	TRBJ2-7	.	CASTGTSPTEQYF	TGCGCCAGCACCGGGACCAGTCCTACCGAGCAGTACTTC
.	TRBV5-4	TRBJ2-7	.	CASSVGRSSYEQYF	TGTGCCAGCAGCGTCGGACGTAGCTCCTACGAGCAGTACTTC
.	TRBV6-5	TRBJ1-2	TRBD1	CASSQGGLGSYGYTF	TGTGCCAGCAGTCAGGGGGGATTGGGAAGCTATGGCTACACCTTC
.	TRBV9	TRBJ2-5	TRBD1	CASSSPTGTETQYF	TGTGCCAGCAGTTCCCCGACAGGGACGGAGACCCAGTACTTC
.	TRBV18	TRBJ2-1	TRBD1	CASSPTGGAYNEQFF	TGTGCCAGCTCGCCGACAGGGGGCGCATACAATGAGCAGTTCTTC
.	TRBV6-1	TRBJ2-7	.	CASSEGQEEYF	TGTGCCAGCAGTGAAGGGCAAGAGGAGTACTTC
.	TRBV19	TRBJ2-2	TRBD1	CASKDRVVTGELFF	TGTGCCAGTAAAGACAGGGTCGTGACCGGGGAGCTGTTTTTT
.	TRBV7-9	TRBJ2-7	.	CASSLAPGFEQYF	TGTGCCAGCAGCCTCGCCCCGGGTTTCGAGCAGTACTTC
.	TRBV5-4	TRBJ2-7	TRBD2	CASSSGLELYEQYF	TGTGCCAGCAGCTCGGGACTAGAACTATACGAGCAGTACTTC
.	TRBV27	TRBJ1-5	TRBD1	CASSPIRTGREDQPQHF	TGTGCCAGCAGTCCAATAAGGACAGGGAGGGAGGATCAGCCCCAGCATTTT
once	TRBV5-8	TRBJ2-2	TRBD1	CASSLVSTGGNTGELFF	TGTGCCAGCAGCTTGGTCTCTACAGGGGGAAACACCGGGGAGCTGTTTTTT
.	TRBV6-5	TRBJ1-1	.	CASKATDFEASF	TGTGCCAGCAAGGCGACAGACTTCGAAGCTTCCTTT
.	TRBV19	TRBJ1-1	.	CASSPGYNMNTEAFF	TGTGCCAGTAGTCCGGGGTATAACATGAACACTGAAGCTTTCTTT
.	TRBV7-2	TRBJ2-2	TRBD2	CASAGSGGRPNTGELFF	TGTGCCAGCGCCGGTAGCGGGGGCCGACCGAACACCGGGGAGCTGTTTTTT
.	TRBV2	TRBJ2-7	TRBD2	CASSGPKDLAGGPHEQYF	TGTGCCAGCAGTGGGCCAAAAGACTTAGCGGGGGGGCCCCACGAGCAGTACTTC
.	TRBV4-1	TRBJ1-2	TRBD1	CASSHHDRVGYGYTF	TGCGCCAGCAGCCATCACGACAGGGTGGGCTATGGCTACACCTTC
.	TRBV27	TRBJ2-1	TRBD2	CASSSAGADYNEQFF	TGTGCCAGCAGTTCAGCGGGGGCCGACTACAATGAGCAGTTCTTC
.	TRBV7-9	TRBJ2-7	TRBD1	CASSPTGGLDRGEQYF	TGTGCCAGCAGCCCGACAGGGGGCCTGGATAGGGGCGAGCAGTACTTC
.	TRBV9	TRBJ1-1	.	CASSVEGGSAEAFF	TGTGCCAGCAGCGTAGAGGGGGGGAGCGCTGAAGCTTTCTTT
few	TRBV10-3	TRBJ2-7	TRBD1	CATTGDYEQYF	TGTGCCACAACAGGGGACTACGAGCAGTACTTC
.	TRBV13	TRBJ2-7	TRBD2	CASRPGGGGNEQYF	TGTGCCAGCAGACCCGGGGGGGGAGGGAACGAGCAGTACTTC
.	TRBV19	TRBJ2-7	.	CASSVGTDSYEQYF	TGTGCCAGTAGTGTCGGGACGGACTCCTACGAGCAGTACTTC
.	TRBV27	TRBJ2-7	.	CASSYVTPNGLDHEQYF	TGTGCCAGCAGTTACGTTACCCCCAACGGGTTGGACCACGAGCAGTACTTC
.	TRBV28	TRBJ2-5	.	CASSSGISQETQYF	TGTGCCAGCAGTTCAGGGATCTCCCAAGAGACCCAGTACTTC
.	TRBV27	TRBJ2-7	.	CASSRAWGSGNEQYF	TGTGCCAGCAGTCGGGCCTGGGGTTCGGGTAACGAGCAGTACTTC
.	TRBV5-5	TRBJ2-2	TRBD2	CASSLGSGGPYTGELFF	TGTGCCAGCAGCTTGGGGTCGGGAGGGCCGTACACCGGGGAGCTGTTTTTT
.	TRBV27	TRBJ2-7	TRBD2	CASSWAGGGFYEQYF	TGTGCCAGCAGCTGGGCGGGGGGGGGTTTCTACGAGCAGTACTTC
.	TRBV4-3	TRBJ1-4	.	CASSQSLSEKLFF	TGCGCCAGCAGCCAATCACTAAGTGAAAAACTGTTTTTT